The present T cell receptor beta chain was sequenced within a study of cytomegalovirus exposure and HLA in healthy donors (dated by TCRdb to about 2017). Background for the entire study: According to an earlier analysis of 550 to 700 of the donors, about 180 million T cells yielded over 90 million unique TCR beta sequences and approximately 300 Gb of sequence data. An early release covering about 600 HLA-typed donors comprised about 300 gigabases of sequencing data and around 80 million unique TCR sequences. Of the roughly 390 genotyped donors, less than 85% were placed in the genetic ancestry cluster associated with self-reported Caucasian donors. The study aimed to test whether signatures of past pathogen exposure could be identified by cataloging public T cell receptors. Using immunosequencing, the study profiled T cell repertoires from approximately 700 subjects and related those repertoires to cytomegalovirus serostatus. A separate validation cohort of roughly 110 different subjects was used in addition to the 666-subject first cohort. To predict cytomegalovirus infection status, the study combined high-throughput TCR immunosequencing, statistical association of individual TCRs with disease status, and machine learning. A later analysis re-analyzed previously published TCR beta repertoires from 550 to 700 donors and added high-resolution HLA genotyping to study TCR occurrence patterns. Rather than using new phenotypic data, the later analysis identified candidate immune exposures from TCR beta sequences and from how often those sequences occurred across donors. An earlier analysis of around 580 of the donors used high-throughput TCR beta sequencing to judge whether each TCR beta V gene segment behaved as functional or pseudogenic. Donor age, sex, ethnicity and CMV serostatus were compiled together with the repertoire data. A later genetic analysis used genome-wide SNP genotypes for about three fifths of the 666 donors, treating that subset as a discovery cohort. Every repertoire in the discovery cohort had been generated on one and the same sequencing platform. HLA typing included class I and class II loci at four-digit resolution. Typing coverage varied by locus: roughly 620-640 donors for A, B, C, DRB1 and DQB1; 522 for DQA1; around 570 for DPA1; roughly 450 for DPB1. A handful of DR-DQ haplotypes were handled as single units for association and clustering because linkage in the cohort was strong. Among under 450 genotyped donors of the cohort, an average of around 240,000 unique TCR beta nucleotide sequences were sequenced per donor, roughly a sixth of them non-productive.

The cohort was made up of 666 healthy bone marrow donors. At the time of sampling, every cohort member was nominally healthy, though immune exposures that went unrecorded were likely present. The donor was CMV seropositive and was included in the group of 290 or so seropositive cohort members. Every donor gave a peripheral blood sample, and the peripheral blood mononuclear cells from that sample were used for TCR beta sequencing. The Qiagen DNeasy Blood Extraction Kit was used to extract genomic DNA from the blood cell samples. Per the germline V gene, SGHAT is the CDR1 and FQNNGV is the CDR2. Including the terminal cysteine and phenylalanine, the CDR3 comprises 12 residues. The entry retains the CDR3 DNA only, 36 bases that are in frame from base 1. Relative to germline, V is 3 bases shorter and J is 3 bases shorter, with 6 bases between their ends. Overall study results and their limits: Compared with the roughly 670-donor mean, donors in an Asian-associated ancestry cluster had fewer N-insertions in productive TCRs, according to a later genetic analysis. A later genetic analysis associated a missense DCLRE1C variant with V-gene and J-gene trimming of TCR beta chains, and an independent cohort replicated the association. Broadly in line with IMGT annotations, most TCR beta V segments showed up in productive rearrangements about 87% or about 30% of the time in an earlier analysis of 587 of the donors. In vitro tests confirmed that a few of the cytomegalovirus-associated TCR beta chains recognize cytomegalovirus antigens. This cohort had only TCR beta chains sequenced, and the lack of alpha or paired-chain data limited which features could be detected. Cytomegalovirus status was reported to be diagnosed by the classifier with high specificity and sensitivity in both the original and validation cohorts. In a later analysis, HLA-associated TCR beta chains were found to be more clonally expanded and to have lower generation probabilities than equally common non-associated chains. At a false discovery rate of 0.05, a later analysis linked 15,000 to 20,000 TCR beta sequences to specific HLA alleles. A cluster of highly shared sequence variants was judged likely to be a technical artifact of the sequencing pipeline. A later analysis reported that several top co-occurrence clusters appeared linked to parvovirus B19, influenza, CMV and Epstein-Barr virus. The earlier analysis of 587 of the donors excluded seventeen rarely observed V segments, including chromosome 9 orphons, because counts were too low. In a later analysis, TCR association rates were found to vary across HLA loci, with the most associated TCRs seen for DRB1 alleles and the fewest for HLA-C alleles. While some public TCRs were present in many individuals, most TCR sequences turned up only very rarely across donors. Because HLA typing was missing for some donors at each locus, association tests included only the typed subset. The authors suggested that the approach could potentially be generalized to other disease states and immunological phenotypes. The 87-base-pair reads could not distinguish some IMGT-functional V segments, including TRBV6-2 and TRBV6-3, so those segments were excluded. Most CMV-associated TCR beta chains appeared to be HLA-restricted in a later analysis, and the HLA associations seemed to be driven largely by CMV exposure. The presence/absence analyses assumed that sequencing depth was roughly uniform across donors, and that assumption may not be true. In the study, about 150 TCR beta chains were listed as associated with cytomegalovirus. A further reported finding was that TCR beta sequences accurately predicted the HLA-A and HLA-B alleles for most subjects in the first cohort. The only immune exposure information available for the cohort was CMV serostatus. Assigning TCR associations to individual alleles was difficult when HLA alleles, especially DR and DQ, strongly co-occurred. Correlated functional status among segregating V segments might reflect linkage disequilibrium, but an unknown experimental factor could not be ruled out.

The library was generated by the immunoSEQ multiplex PCR assay. For the multiplex PCR, a mixture combining 60 forward primers for TCR Vbeta segments and 13 reverse primers for TCR Jbeta segments was used. The CDR3 region of rearranged TCR beta genes was amplified from genomic DNA with a multiplex PCR assay. On the Illumina HiSeq System, the amplified TCR beta libraries were sequenced as 87-base-pair reads. As for how the authors treated the data: Across the roughly 600 repertoires, a later analysis counted tens of millions of unique TCR beta chains, roughly 11 million of which were shared by at least two donors. A nearest-neighbor algorithm error-corrected the raw reads and collapsed the reads into unique sequences, merging closely related sequences to remove PCR and sequencing errors. CDR3 sequences were aligned to IMGT reference sequences to assign V, D and J gene segments. For a sequence to be retained, a match of at least six nucleotides was required to both a V gene segment and a J gene segment. A rearrangement was called productive if the CDR3 had no stop codons and remained in frame with V and J, and every other rearrangement was called non-productive. CDR3 was defined by IMGT convention, running from the second conserved V-encoded cysteine to the conserved J-encoded phenylalanine. The earlier analysis of some 580 of the donors excluded any sequence lacking an unambiguous match to a single V gene segment. An earlier analysis of over 450 of the donors classified V segments as functional when productive rearrangements were above 56.7% and as segregating when the standard deviation between donors was above 5%. To diagnose cytomegalovirus status from the catalog of TCR beta chain sequences, a statistical classification framework was built. In a later analysis, V and J genes were assigned by comparing TCR nucleotide sequences against IMGT/GENE-DB human TR gene sequences. Using the TCRdist pipeline, a later analysis assigned CDR3 sequences along with most-parsimonious VDJ recombination scenarios. In a later analysis, each TCR beta chain was defined by its CDR3 amino acid sequence together with its V-gene family, and reads lacking a unique V-gene family were excluded. As a way to deal with suspected cross-contamination and a sequencing artifact, a later analysis dropped hundreds of nucleotide sequences that were highly shared and had low generation probability. In a later analysis, a clonal expansion index for each public chain was calculated from normalized within-repertoire ranks of inferred template counts. In a later analysis, generation probabilities were computed using a VDJ recombination model fitted to out-of-frame rearrangements, and the results were checked against IGoR. In a later analysis, TCR-TCR, TCR-HLA and TCR-CMV co-occurrence was scored with hypergeometric tests, and a repertoire-size bias correction was applied to TCR pairs. To estimate false discovery rates, a later analysis permuted the HLA or CMV assignments 20 times. In a later analysis, co-occurring TCRs were grouped using DBSCAN, with TCRdist sequence similarity added in when clustering inside HLA-allele-positive subsets. Repertoires with fewer than 30,000 or more than 120,000 public chains, plus five repertoires with anomalous nucleotide sharing, were excluded from co-occurrence clustering. The table was pulled from immuneACCESS by TCRdb, which kept in-frame rearrangements only. Such tables lose some clones; where checked, under half of the loss comes from unresolved V genes, and the rest has no known cause. The V and J calls and clone size were taken over from that table, and D and trimming were inferred from the DNA. For this sample the table gives about 160,000 clones, of which 65% to 85% were detected only once. Less than 8.5% of the sample is in the top ten clones.

About this clone: No cognate antigen has been identified for it. Per-base quality was not reported, and no clone a single base away is much larger than it.

The source of this sequence is a man aged 35-49 years in good health and CMV-seropositive. The sequencing sample was made of PBMCs. The sequence links TRBV11-2 to TRBJ2-7; the D gene is perhaps TRBD1, on 6 matching bases. The DNA sequence is given as TGTGCCAGCAGCTTGACAGGCTACGAGCAGTACTTC. This translates into CASSLTGYEQYF.